This T cell receptor beta chain was documented in a study of cytomegalovirus exposure and HLA in healthy donors. The primer mix had 60 Vbeta and 13 Jbeta primers. Produced via immunoSEQ multiplex PCR; TCRdb's table is partial and in-frame only. There are about 220,000 clones in the sample; just over 75% occur only once, and 0.63% lies in the top ten. This cohort consisted of healthy bone marrow donors. What was sequenced was PBMCs. This sequence was found in a man younger than 35 in good health and CMV-seronegative.

CDR3 sequence (DNA): TGTGCCTGGAGTCTCACTAGCGGCTACTTGGGGGATACGCAGTATTTT. This sequence encodes CAWSLTSGYLGDTQYF. This rearrangement joins TRBV30 to TRBJ2-3; 8 nucleotides agree with TRBD2. Trimming took 2 bases from V and 6 from J; bases not matched to a gene: 13. Looked up from germline, CDR1 is GTSNPN and CDR2 is SVGIG (reference sequence). The CDR3 extends over 16 amino acids.